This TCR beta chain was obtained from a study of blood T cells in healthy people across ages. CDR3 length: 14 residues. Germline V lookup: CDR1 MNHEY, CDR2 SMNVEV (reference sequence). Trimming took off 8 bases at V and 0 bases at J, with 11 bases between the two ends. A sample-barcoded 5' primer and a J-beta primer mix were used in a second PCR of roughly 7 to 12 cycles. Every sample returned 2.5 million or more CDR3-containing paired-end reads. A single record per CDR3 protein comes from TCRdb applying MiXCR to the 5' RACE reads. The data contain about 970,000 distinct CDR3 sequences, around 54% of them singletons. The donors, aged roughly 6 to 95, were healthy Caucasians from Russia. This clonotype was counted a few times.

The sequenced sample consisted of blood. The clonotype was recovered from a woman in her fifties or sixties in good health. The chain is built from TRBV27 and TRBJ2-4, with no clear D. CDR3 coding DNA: TGTGCCAGCGGCAGCGCCCTAGCCAAAAACATTCAGTACTTC. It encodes CASGSALAKNIQYF.